This TCR gamma chain was recovered during a study of intestinal T cells in coeliac disease (TCRdb year 2020). Regarding the complete study: In the TRG cohort, coeliac patients were much younger than controls, with a mean age of around 15 years compared with 50 to 70 years. Duodenal biopsies from about 35 coeliac disease patients and 21 non-coeliac controls were included in a second, larger TCR-gamma (TRG) cohort. Duodenal biopsies from some 10 coeliac disease patients and some 10 non-coeliac controls were included in the TCR-delta (TRD) cohort. The study at large found these results: FFPE-derived DNA was found to be relatively degraded, and loss of a proportion of TCR sequences in each sample was likely caused by this degradation. A significant age difference was observed between coeliac and control groups, although significant classification was not yielded by an age-split analysis. Repeated CDR3 amino acid sequences could not be distinguished from PCR duplicates in the analysis. TRD kmer-based clustering correctly classified all 22 biopsies in training, with a reported leave-one-out accuracy of around 93%. TRG clustering correctly classified 51 of 54 biopsies (roughly 94%), with a reported leave-one-out accuracy of roughly 90%.

The CDR3, from cysteine to phenylalanine, totals 14 residues. Only CDR3 DNA is held: 42 bases, read in frame from base 1. From V the trimming removes 8 bases and from J it removes 0 bases, while the gene matches leave 4 bases of the junction unaccounted for. For each case, genomic DNA was extracted from ten 5-um FFPE scrolls with the QIAamp DNA FFPE tissue kit. Classification of coeliac disease based on the TCR repertoire was tested using fully anonymised formalin-fixed paraffin-embedded duodenal biopsies that were surplus to diagnostic needs. Libraries were constructed by multiplex PCR. The instrument given in TCRdb is Ion Torrent PGM. TRG repertoires were amplified from around 200 ng of biopsy DNA using the LymphoTrack kit, whose primers carry Illumina adapters. After purification with AMPure XP beads and quantification on a 2100 Bioanalyzer, the TRG amplicons were pooled in equimolar amounts. TRG libraries were sequenced on an Ion PGM instrument. The study's processing was this. FastX removed reads in which more than 10% of nucleotides fell below the per-patient third-quartile quality score. IMGT/HighV-QUEST was used to align reads in order to assign V, D and J genes, locate CDR3 regions and judge functionality. After the sequences were translated into amino acids, every sequence predicted to be non-functional was thrown out. The CDR3s were broken into kmers both with and without positional annotation, PCA was run on the kmer frequencies, and the samples were clustered using every one of the 1023 combinations of PCs 1-10. Leave-one-out cross-validation was used to validate the classification, with parameters re-optimised on the remaining samples in each round. Shannon diversity was calculated with the vegan R package from repeated random subsamples, each the size of the lowest read count. TCRdb reprocessed the public reads with the caller CATT; rows with the same DNA were merged afterwards. These V and J calls rely on TCRdb rather than the paper's analysis. In this sample the table shows 2,000 or so gamma-chain clones, 45% to 55% of which occur a single time. The biggest ten clones account for roughly 7.2% of the sample.

On this clone itself: The specificity of this receptor is unknown. No qualities accompany the bases; no much larger clone lies one base away.

Rearrangement joined TRGV10 to TRGJP1. TRGV10 is sorted into the ORF group, with uncertain function. The sample consisted of a duodenal biopsy. The TCR comes from a human donor with celiac disease. The DNA is TGTGCTGCGTGGAGTGATACCACTGGTTGGTTCAAGATATTT. It codes for CAAWSDTTGWFKIF.